These 4 T cell receptor beta chains originate from one sample sequenced in a study of blood T cell repertoires in COVID-19. Here immunoSEQ multiplex PCR was the method, and the copy in TCRdb shows in-frame clones only, minus some. Of around 440,000 clones in the sample, around 88% are singletons; the top ten hold around 12%. Sequencing used peripheral blood. These receptors were collected from a woman aged 50 to 65 with COVID-19, enrolled during active disease.

The chain has TRBV30 and TRBJ2-3; possibly TRBD1 for D (6 bases). The V end was cut by 4 bases, the J end by 9 bases, with 20 bases between. This CDR3 has 14 residues. The V gene's germline CDR1 is GTSNPN and CDR2 SVGIG (reference sequence). The CDR3 DNA reads TGTGCCTGGATCCCCCCAGGGGCCAGGAACACGCAGTATTTT. Protein: CAWIPPGARNTQYF.

This chain links TRBV4-1 with TRBJ1-2; unclear D gene. V was shortened by 0 bases and J by 3 bases, with 8 bases between the two germline ends. The CDR3 is 14 amino acids. Germline V lookup: CDR1 MGHRA, CDR2 YSYEKL. The CDR3 region is CASSQEGGDYGYTF. In DNA form, the CDR3 reads TGCGCCAGCAGCCAAGAAGGAGGTGACTATGGCTACACCTTC.

The CDR3 reads CSVPGQANYGYTF. CDR3 bases: TGCAGCGTTCCGGGACAGGCTAACTATGGCTACACCTTC. The chain recombines TRBV29-1 with TRBJ1-2, with 8 bases identical to TRBD1. There are 13 residues in the CDR3. Looked up from germline, CDR1 is SQVTM and CDR2 is ANQGSEA. J was trimmed by 0 bases and V by 5 bases; bases with no gene match: 2. Drawing the rest from reference TRBV29-1 and TRBJ1-2, the complete variable domain is SAVISQKPSRDICQRGTSLTIQCQVDSQVTMMFWYRQQPGQSLTLIATANQGSEATYESGFVIDKFPISRPNLTFSTLTVSNMSPEDSSIYLCSVPGQANYGYTFGSGTRLTVV.

The CDR3 is CASSLDRFYGYTF. The CDR3 region has the DNA TGCGCCAGCAGCTTGGACAGGTTCTATGGCTACACCTTC. The genes are TRBV5-1 and TRBJ1-2, with D possibly TRBD1 on 5 matching bases. The CDR3 runs to 13 residues. V lost 0 bases and J 4 bases, leaving 7 bases between the germline ends. CDR1 SGHRS and CDR2 YFSETQ come from the germline V gene.